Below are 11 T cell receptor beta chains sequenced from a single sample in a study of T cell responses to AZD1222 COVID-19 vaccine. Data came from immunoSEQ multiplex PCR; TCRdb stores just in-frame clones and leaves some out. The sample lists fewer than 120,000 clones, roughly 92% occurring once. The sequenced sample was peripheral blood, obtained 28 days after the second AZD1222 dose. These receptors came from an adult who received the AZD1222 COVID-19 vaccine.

Here the CDR3 DNA reads TGTGCCAGCAGTACCCGGACAGGGGGGAACACTGAAGCTTTCTTT. This translates into CASSTRTGGNTEAFF. The chain joins TRBV6-2 or TRBV6-3 to TRBJ1-1; 10 bases line up with TRBD1. V gave up 5 bases and J gave up 1 base; unmatched junction bases: 4. Per germline, CDR1 MNHEY and CDR2 SVGEGT. The CDR3 sequence is 15 residues long.

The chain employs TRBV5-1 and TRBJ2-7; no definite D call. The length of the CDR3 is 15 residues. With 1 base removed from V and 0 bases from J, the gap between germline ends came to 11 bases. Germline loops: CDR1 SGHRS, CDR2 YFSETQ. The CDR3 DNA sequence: TGCGCCAGCAGCTTGTTTACAAGGAGCTCCTACGAGCAGTACTTC. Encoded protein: CASSLFTRSSYEQYF.

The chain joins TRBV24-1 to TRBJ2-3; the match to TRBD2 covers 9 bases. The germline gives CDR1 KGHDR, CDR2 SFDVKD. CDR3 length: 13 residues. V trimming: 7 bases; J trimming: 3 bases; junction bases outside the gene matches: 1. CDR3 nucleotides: TGTGCCACCAGGACTAGCGGAACAGATACGCAGTATTTT. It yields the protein CATRTSGTDTQYF.

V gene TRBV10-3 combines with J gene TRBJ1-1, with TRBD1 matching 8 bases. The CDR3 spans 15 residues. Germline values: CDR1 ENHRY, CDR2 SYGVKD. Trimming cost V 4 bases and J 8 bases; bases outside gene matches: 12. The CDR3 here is CAISASGGTVPEAFF. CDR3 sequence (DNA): TGTGCCATCAGTGCCTCAGGGGGCACCGTGCCCGAAGCTTTCTTT.

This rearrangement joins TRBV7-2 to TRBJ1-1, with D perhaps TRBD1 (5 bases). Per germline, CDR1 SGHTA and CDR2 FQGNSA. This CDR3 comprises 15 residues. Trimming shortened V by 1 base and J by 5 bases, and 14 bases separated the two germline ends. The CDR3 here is CASSLVTGGGTEAFF. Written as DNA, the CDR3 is TGTGCCAGCAGCTTAGTTACTGGGGGAGGTACTGAAGCTTTCTTT.

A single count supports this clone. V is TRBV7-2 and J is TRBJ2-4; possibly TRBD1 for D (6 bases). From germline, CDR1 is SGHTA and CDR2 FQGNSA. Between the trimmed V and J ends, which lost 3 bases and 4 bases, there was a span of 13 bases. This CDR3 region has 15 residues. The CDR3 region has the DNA TGTGCCAGCAGCTTGAACAGGGTTGGAAAAAACATTCAGTACTTC. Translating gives CASSLNRVGKNIQYF.

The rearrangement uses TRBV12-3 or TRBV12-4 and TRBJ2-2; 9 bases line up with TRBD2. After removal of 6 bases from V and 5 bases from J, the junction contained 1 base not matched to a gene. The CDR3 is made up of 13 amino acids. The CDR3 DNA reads TGTGCCAGCAGACTAGCGGGTACCGGGGAGCTGTTTTTT. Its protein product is CASRLAGTGELFF.

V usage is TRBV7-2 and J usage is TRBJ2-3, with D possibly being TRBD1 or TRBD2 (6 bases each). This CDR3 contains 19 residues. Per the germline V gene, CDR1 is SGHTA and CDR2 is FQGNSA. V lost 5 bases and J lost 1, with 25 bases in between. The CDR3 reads CASSIYPLGGEGRTDTQYF. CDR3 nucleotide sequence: TGTGCCAGCAGCATCTATCCCCTCGGGGGCGAGGGACGCACAGATACGCAGTATTTT.

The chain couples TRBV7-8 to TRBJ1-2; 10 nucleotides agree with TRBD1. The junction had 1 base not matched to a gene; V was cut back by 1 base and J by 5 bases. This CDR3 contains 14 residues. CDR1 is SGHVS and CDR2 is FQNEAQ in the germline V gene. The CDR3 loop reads CASSLGDRGYGYTF. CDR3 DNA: TGTGCCAGCAGCTTAGGGGACAGGGGTTATGGCTACACCTTC.

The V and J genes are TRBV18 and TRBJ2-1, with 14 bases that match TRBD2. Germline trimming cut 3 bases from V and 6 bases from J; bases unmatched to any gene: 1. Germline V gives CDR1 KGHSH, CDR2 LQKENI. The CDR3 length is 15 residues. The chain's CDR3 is CASSPGLAGGNEQFF. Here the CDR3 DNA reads TGTGCCAGCTCACCCGGACTAGCGGGGGGCAATGAGCAGTTCTTC.

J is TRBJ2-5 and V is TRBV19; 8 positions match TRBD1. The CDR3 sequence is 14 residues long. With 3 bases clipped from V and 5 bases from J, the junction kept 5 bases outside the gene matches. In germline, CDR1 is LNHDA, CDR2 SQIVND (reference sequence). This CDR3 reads CASSMAGGQETQYF. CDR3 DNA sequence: TGTGCCAGTAGTATGGCAGGGGGCCAGGAGACCCAGTACTTC.